The 13 T cell receptor beta chains below come from one sample, sequenced in a study of cytomegalovirus exposure and HLA in healthy donors. PCR employed 60 Vbeta and 13 Jbeta primers. Sequencing was performed with immunoSEQ multiplex PCR; in TCRdb, only in-frame clones are kept and a portion is missing. Among 150,000 to 200,000 clones listed, around 80% were seen once. The source material was PBMCs. The receptors come from a man between 18 and 29 years old in good health and CMV-seronegative.

The rearrangement links TRBV19 to TRBJ2-1; 8 bases align to TRBD2. This CDR3 contains 15 residues. V trimming: 3 bases; J trimming: 5 bases; junction bases outside the gene matches: 6. The germline CDR1 and CDR2 sequences are LNHDA and SQIVND (reference sequence). CDR3 region: CASSMFAGGNNEQFF. The CDR3 region has the DNA TGTGCCAGTAGTATGTTTGCGGGGGGCAACAATGAGCAGTTCTTC.

The chain links TRBV5-1 to TRBJ1-1; D is perhaps TRBD1 (5 bases). The V gene's germline CDR1 is SGHRS and CDR2 YFSETQ. This CDR3 is built from 17 residues. The V end was cut by 0 bases, the J end by 3 bases, with 18 bases between. The CDR3 DNA reads as TGCGCCAGCAGCTTGGTAGGGGTTCTCCGGGGGGACACTGAAGCTTTCTTT. It encodes CASSLVGVLRGDTEAFF.

This clone was counted a few times. The chain combines TRBV5-4 with TRBJ1-3, with D possibly being TRBD1 (6 bases). V was cut by 5 bases and J by 2 bases, with 14 bases left in between. There are 15 residues in the CDR3. Germline CDR1 is SGHNT and CDR2 is YYREEE (reference sequence). The CDR3 sequence is CASSPDRSTGNTIYF. The DNA for the CDR3 is TGTGCCAGCAGTCCAGACAGGAGCACTGGAAACACCATATATTTT.

This clone has only a few counts. This sequence joins TRBV10-3 and TRBJ1-4, with TRBD1 identical over 8 bases. Unmatched junction bases numbered 4, after V lost 10 bases and J lost 3 bases. This CDR3 is 13 amino acids long. Germline lookup yields CDR1 ENHRY and CDR2 SYGVKD. The DNA of the CDR3 is TGTGCCAGCCGGACAGGGCCTAATGAAAAACTGTTTTTT. Residues: CASRTGPNEKLFF.

The chain has TRBV11-3 and TRBJ2-2; D is possibly TRBD2 (6 bases). The V gene's germline CDR1 is SGHNT and CDR2 YENEEA. V lost 4 bases and J lost 6, with 12 bases in between. The CDR3 has 14 amino acids. CDR3: CASSSRDSPGELFF. The CDR3 bases are TGTGCCAGCAGCTCCCGGGACTCTCCCGGGGAGCTGTTTTTT.

This chain links TRBV5-4 with TRBJ2-5, with 9 bases aligning to TRBD1. The closer fit of TRBJ2-7 to the DNA end suggests the J call may be wrong. CDR3 length equals 17 residues. CDR1 SGHNT and CDR2 YYREEE come from the germline V gene (reference sequence). In DNA form, the CDR3 reads TGTGCCAGCAGCCCCCAAATCGGGACAGGGAGTACCTACGAGCAGTACTTC. It encodes CASSPQIGTGSTYEQYF.

The chain carries TRBV4-2 and TRBJ2-1; 7 bases align to TRBD2. This CDR3 region has 17 residues. Germline CDR1 LGHNA, CDR2 YNFKEQ. The V segment lost 0 bases and the J segment 3 bases; nucleotides outside the gene matches: 8. This chain's CDR3 is CASSQDTASGNYNEQFF. The CDR3 DNA sequence: TGTGCCAGCAGCCAAGATACGGCTAGCGGAAACTACAATGAGCAGTTCTTC.

This clone was seen only a few times. The V and J genes are TRBV18 and TRBJ1-1; 9 bases are a match to TRBD1. This CDR3 contains 17 residues. V gave up 5 bases and J gave up 1 base; unmatched junction bases: 11. CDR1 and CDR2 from the germline V gene are KGHSH and LQKENI. In DNA form, the CDR3 reads TGTGCCAGCTCAACCACCGGGACAGGGTCCCAGAACACTGAAGCTTTCTTT. Translation: CASSTTGTGSQNTEAFF.

The chain combines TRBV6-6 with TRBJ1-2; 8 nucleotides agree with TRBD1. V shed 6 bases and J 6 bases; nucleotides not matched to a gene: 15. The CDR3 has 16 amino acids. The germline CDR1 and CDR2 sequences are MNHNY and SVGAGI (reference sequence). This CDR3 reads CASSFWTGNMVNGYTF. The DNA for the CDR3 is TGTGCCAGCAGCTTTTGGACAGGGAATATGGTAAATGGCTACACCTTC.

The chain has TRBV30 and TRBJ1-3; 7 nucleotides agree with TRBD1. This CDR3 comprises 14 residues. Per the germline V gene, CDR1 is GTSNPN and CDR2 is SVGIG (reference sequence). With V trimmed by 8 bases and J by 0 bases, 7 bases remained unmatched. The CDR3 DNA reads as TGTGCCGGATCGACAGGGAGCTCTGGAAACACCATATATTTT. Translated, it gives CAGSTGSSGNTIYF.

This rearrangement joins TRBV25-1 to TRBJ2-1, with 10 bases fitting TRBD1. The CDR3 totals 15 residues. Losses at the gene ends were 4 bases for V and 4 bases for J; bases not matched to a gene: 4. Germline V lookup: CDR1 MGHDK, CDR2 SYGVNS. The CDR3 sequence is CASSGGQGLYNEQFF. For the CDR3, the DNA is TGTGCCAGCAGTGGGGGACAGGGGCTATACAATGAGCAGTTCTTC.

This sequence joins TRBV29-1 and TRBJ1-1, with a weak D call TRBD1 (6 bases). Germline values: CDR1 SQVTM, CDR2 ANQGSEA. There are 12 residues in the CDR3. Trimming cost V 4 bases and J 11 bases, with 17 bases left between them. Here the CDR3 DNA reads TGCAGCGTTGTCGAGCGGGGGCTCTGGGCTTTCTTT. This gives the protein CSVVERGLWAFF. Looking up the rest from reference TRBV29-1 and TRBJ1-1 gives the full variable domain: SAVISQKPSRDICQRGTSLTIQCQVDSQVTMMFWYRQQPGQSLTLIATANQGSEATYESGFVIDKFPISRPNLTFSTLTVSNMSPEDSSIYLCSVVERGLWAFFGQGTRLTVV.

For the CDR3, the DNA is TGTGCCAGCAGCTTGCTCGGGGGGGTAGGCAATCAGCCCCAGCATTTT. It yields the protein CASSLLGGVGNQPQHF. This chain joins TRBV7-8 and TRBJ1-5, with a weak D call TRBD1 (5 bases). V lost 3 bases to trimming and J lost 2 bases, with 14 bases between them. CDR1 and CDR2 from the germline V gene are SGHVS and FQNEAQ. The CDR3 runs to 16 residues. Filled out from reference TRBV7-8 and TRBJ1-5, the complete variable domain reads GAGVSQSPRYKVAKRGQDVALRCDPISGHVSLFWYQQALGQGPEFLTYFQNEAQLDKSGLPSDRFFAERPEGSVSTLKIQRTQQEDSAVYLCASSLLGGVGNQPQHFGDGTRLSIL.